This T cell receptor (beta chain) was identified during a study of blood T cell repertoires in COVID-19. Across the study: The cDNA or gDNA used as material had been derived from T cells, B-cell-depleted T cells, or PBMCs.

Per germline, CDR1 SGDLS and CDR2 YYNGEE. This CDR3 spans 14 amino acids. J lost 3 bases, V lost 1 base, and 4 bases had no gene match. Data came from immunoSEQ multiplex PCR; TCRdb stores just in-frame clones and leaves some out. The repertoire holds some 190,000 clones, about four fifths seen once, with approximately 10% in the top ten. Sequenced material: peripheral blood. V gene TRBV9 combines with J gene TRBJ2-7; 7 bases match TRBD1. The origin of this receptor is a woman aged 80 or over with active or convalescent COVID-19. The CDR3 DNA follows: TGTGCCAGCAGCGTACAGACAGGGAACTACGAGCAGTACTTC. Translated, it gives CASSVQTGNYEQYF.